This section outlines one T cell receptor beta chain sequence together with its context. Its matching antigen is unknown. This entry belongs to a study of regulatory and conventional T cells in RAG deficiency. Overall study results and limits: Control T-cell subsets had markedly higher Shannon entropy and lower Simpson indices than RAG-deficient patients. Treg unique TCR beta sequences were 80 to 100-fold fewer in Omenn syndrome and CID/AS patients than controls.

The sorted conventional CD4+ T cells were CD25-low and CD127-high, with genomic DNA sequenced. Looked up from germline, CDR1 is MNHNS and CDR2 is SASEGT. Unmatched junction bases numbered 7, after V lost 7 bases and J lost 3 bases. This CDR3 is built from 15 residues. Here immunoSEQ multiplex PCR was the method, and the copy in TCRdb shows in-frame clones only, minus some. The sample comprises some 23,000 clones, 85% to 95% of which are singletons, and about 0.73% rests with the top ten. This sample also appeared in a second study, on regulatory T cells. This second study says: The primer mix had 52 TRBV and 13 TRBJ primers.

V and J are TRBV6-1 and TRBJ1-5; 9 nucleotides agree with TRBD1. Sequencing was done on a sample of CD4+ T cells sorted from blood. The clonotype originates from a human donor in good health. CDR3: CASITGGSANQPQHF. The CDR3 coding sequence is TGTGCCAGCATTACAGGGGGCTCGGCCAATCAGCCCCAGCATTTT.